This entry concerns a single T cell receptor beta chain. The record originates from a study of glioma-infiltrating T cells. Amplification of TCR alpha and beta CDR3 regions from RNA used iRepertoire nested multiplex PCR. TCRdb fed the multiplex PCR reads into MiXCR, producing one record per CDR3 protein. The sample carries some 150,000 distinct CDR3 sequences, more than 35% recorded once. This CDR3 contains 17 residues. Germline-derived CDR1 and CDR2 are MNHEY and SMNVEV (reference sequence). This sequence joins TRBV27 and TRBJ2-7, with TRBD1 matching over 12 bases. TRBJ1-2 explains the end of the DNA better; the J call may be wrong. The source of this sequence is a human donor with low-grade glioma or glioblastoma, undergoing nonglioma brain surgery, or in good health (not recorded which). Sequencing input: glioma tissue, nonneoplastic brain tissue, or PBMCs (not recorded which). Here the CDR3 DNA reads TGTGCCACCCACCCCGGGGGGACAGGGGGCAGTCCCTATGGCTACACCTTC. Amino acid sequence: CATHPGGTGGSPYGYTF.